A selection of T cell receptor beta chains follows, all from one sample in a study of blood T cell repertoires in COVID-19. TCRdb keeps only in-frame clones here, not all; method: immunoSEQ multiplex PCR. This table holds approximately 86,000 clones, 75% to 85% found once. Sequencing was carried out using peripheral blood. These receptors all come from a woman between 65 and 79 years old with acute or convalescent COVID-19. CDR3s include the opening cysteine and the closing phenylalanine or tryptophan. Fields, in order: clone size, D gene, V gene, J gene, CDR3 DNA, CDR3 protein. A D gene is named only where the DNA matches it firmly. Expanded clones get a size class; other rows say once, few or many, or leave the size out.

abundance: .; d_gene: TRBD2; v_gene: TRBV6-2/TRBV6-3; j_gene: TRBJ2-3; CDR3nt: TGTGCCAGCAGTTACCGAGGGAGGGCCGAGGAAGATACGCAGTATTTT; CDR3aa: CASSYRGRAEEDTQYF
abundance: .; d_gene: .; v_gene: TRBV10-3; j_gene: TRBJ2-7; CDR3nt: TGTGCCATCACCTGCGAGCAGTACTTC; CDR3aa: CAITCEQYF
abundance: .; d_gene: .; v_gene: TRBV19; j_gene: TRBJ2-3; CDR3nt: TGTGCCAGTAGTATAGCCAACTATCGCACCGATACGCAGTATTTT; CDR3aa: CASSIANYRTDTQYF
abundance: .; d_gene: TRBD2; v_gene: TRBV3-1/TRBV3-2; j_gene: TRBJ2-1; CDR3nt: TGTGCCAGCAGCCCCCCAGGCGCGGGAGGGCCAAGGAATGAGCAGTTCTTC; CDR3aa: CASSPPGAGGPRNEQFF
abundance: .; d_gene: TRBD2; v_gene: TRBV5-1; j_gene: TRBJ2-1; CDR3nt: TGCGCCAGCGCCCGGGGGGGAGTTTACAATGAGCAGTTCTTC; CDR3aa: CASARGGVYNEQFF
abundance: .; d_gene: .; v_gene: TRBV6-6; j_gene: TRBJ2-7; CDR3nt: TGTGCCAGCAGTTCTGGGAGGAGGTCTTACGAGCAGTACTTC; CDR3aa: CASSSGRRSYEQYF
abundance: .; d_gene: .; v_gene: TRBV28; j_gene: TRBJ1-1; CDR3nt: TGTGCCAGCAGTGAACAGGGTAGGAACACTGAAGCTTTCTTT; CDR3aa: CASSEQGRNTEAFF
abundance: .; d_gene: TRBD2; v_gene: TRBV28; j_gene: TRBJ2-1; CDR3nt: TGTGCCAGCAGTACTAGCGGGACCGAGCAGTTCTTC; CDR3aa: CASSTSGTEQFF
abundance: .; d_gene: .; v_gene: TRBV29-1; j_gene: TRBJ1-1; CDR3nt: TGCAGCGTTGTGGAGGGGAGGAACACTGAAGCTTTCTTT; CDR3aa: CSVVEGRNTEAFF
abundance: .; d_gene: TRBD1; v_gene: TRBV5-1; j_gene: TRBJ2-1; CDR3nt: TGCGCCAGCAGCTTGTACTCCGGGACAGGGGGGTACAATGAGCAGTTCTTC; CDR3aa: CASSLYSGTGGYNEQFF
abundance: .; d_gene: TRBD2; v_gene: TRBV19; j_gene: TRBJ2-1; CDR3nt: TGTGCCAGTACCCCGACTAGCGGGAGGTACAATGAGCAGTTCTTC; CDR3aa: CASTPTSGRYNEQFF
abundance: .; d_gene: TRBD1; v_gene: TRBV3-1/TRBV3-2; j_gene: TRBJ1-1; CDR3nt: TGTGCCAGCAGCCAAGTACGAACAGGGGGCACTGAAGCTTTCTTT; CDR3aa: CASSQVRTGGTEAFF
abundance: once; d_gene: .; v_gene: TRBV27; j_gene: TRBJ1-1; CDR3nt: TGTGCCAGCAGTTTAATGCGAGGGACAATTGGGACTGAAGCTTTCTTT; CDR3aa: CASSLMRGTIGTEAFF
abundance: .; d_gene: .; v_gene: TRBV30; j_gene: TRBJ2-3; CDR3nt: TGTGCCTGGAGTCCCTTGGATACGCAGTATTTT; CDR3aa: CAWSPLDTQYF
abundance: once; d_gene: TRBD1; v_gene: TRBV19; j_gene: TRBJ1-2; CDR3nt: TGTGCCAGTAGTATACCCGGGACAGGGCATGGCTACACCTTC; CDR3aa: CASSIPGTGHGYTF
abundance: .; d_gene: .; v_gene: TRBV2; j_gene: TRBJ1-4; CDR3nt: TGTGCCAGCAGTGAGCAGGGGGAAAAACTGTTTTTT; CDR3aa: CASSEQGEKLFF
abundance: .; d_gene: .; v_gene: TRBV6-5; j_gene: TRBJ1-1; CDR3nt: TGTGCCAGCAGAGGTGTGGGCAAAGGGGGTGAAGCTTTCTTT; CDR3aa: CASRGVGKGGEAFF
abundance: .; d_gene: TRBD2; v_gene: TRBV18; j_gene: TRBJ2-7; CDR3nt: TGTGCCAGCTCACCAGGACTAGCGGGAGTGCACGAGCAGTACTTC; CDR3aa: CASSPGLAGVHEQYF
abundance: many; d_gene: TRBD2; v_gene: TRBV7-3; j_gene: TRBJ2-2; CDR3nt: TGTGCCAGCAGCTTAACGGGCGGGAGTACCGGGGAGCTGTTTTTT; CDR3aa: CASSLTGGSTGELFF
abundance: .; d_gene: TRBD2; v_gene: TRBV6-2/TRBV6-3; j_gene: TRBJ2-2; CDR3nt: TGTGCCAGCAGTTACTCATGGACTAGTATATCCGGGGAGCTGTTTTTT; CDR3aa: CASSYSWTSISGELFF
abundance: few; d_gene: .; v_gene: TRBV12-3/TRBV12-4; j_gene: TRBJ1-3; CDR3nt: TGTGCCAGCAGGAGCTCTGGAAACACCATATATTTT; CDR3aa: CASRSSGNTIYF
abundance: .; d_gene: .; v_gene: TRBV28; j_gene: TRBJ2-1; CDR3nt: TGTGCCAGCACTACAGGGTTTGAGCAGTTCTTC; CDR3aa: CASTTGFEQFF
abundance: .; d_gene: .; v_gene: TRBV7-8; j_gene: TRBJ2-7; CDR3nt: TGTGCCAGCAGCTTATGGGCCCAGGGCGCTTACGAGCAGTACTTC; CDR3aa: CASSLWAQGAYEQYF
abundance: .; d_gene: .; v_gene: TRBV7-8; j_gene: TRBJ2-1; CDR3nt: TGTGCCAGCAGCTTAGCGCGGCGGAATGAGCAGTTCTTC; CDR3aa: CASSLARRNEQFF
abundance: .; d_gene: .; v_gene: TRBV5-1; j_gene: TRBJ1-2; CDR3nt: TGCGCCAGCAGCTTGTTCCAGGGGCTGGACTATGGCTACACCTTC; CDR3aa: CASSLFQGLDYGYTF
abundance: .; d_gene: TRBD1; v_gene: TRBV18; j_gene: TRBJ1-5; CDR3nt: TGTGCCAGCTCAATTCAGGGGGCAGATCAGCCCCAGCATTTT; CDR3aa: CASSIQGADQPQHF
abundance: .; d_gene: TRBD1; v_gene: TRBV5-6; j_gene: TRBJ1-1; CDR3nt: TGTGCCAGCAGCCTACGAGGGGGCTTAGCTTTCTTT; CDR3aa: CASSLRGGLAFF
abundance: .; d_gene: .; v_gene: TRBV21-1; j_gene: TRBJ2-3; CDR3nt: TGTGCCAGCAGCAAAGAAGGGGGATTCACAGATACGCAGTATTTT; CDR3aa: CASSKEGGFTDTQYF
abundance: .; d_gene: TRBD1; v_gene: TRBV6-5; j_gene: TRBJ2-5; CDR3nt: TGTGCCAGCAGAATTCCGGGACAGGGAGAGACCCAGTACTTC; CDR3aa: CASRIPGQGETQYF
abundance: .; d_gene: .; v_gene: TRBV27; j_gene: TRBJ2-6; CDR3nt: TGTGCCAGCAGTTCTTCCCCGTTCTCTGGGGCCAACGTCCTGACTTTC; CDR3aa: CASSSSPFSGANVLTF
abundance: .; d_gene: .; v_gene: TRBV3-1/TRBV3-2; j_gene: TRBJ2-2; CDR3nt: TGTGCCAGCAGCGCACCGGGACTTCTTTCGGTCGGGGAGCTGTTTTTT; CDR3aa: CASSAPGLLSVGELFF
abundance: .; d_gene: .; v_gene: TRBV15; j_gene: TRBJ1-4; CDR3nt: TGTGCCACCAAACAAGGCAGACTGGATGAAAAACTGTTTTTT; CDR3aa: CATKQGRLDEKLFF
abundance: .; d_gene: .; v_gene: TRBV28; j_gene: TRBJ2-7; CDR3nt: TGTGCCAGCAGTTCCCTCTACGAGCAGTACTTC; CDR3aa: CASSSLYEQYF
abundance: .; d_gene: .; v_gene: TRBV27; j_gene: TRBJ2-6; CDR3nt: TGTGCCAGCAGCATCGGGGTCAGGGGAAGAACTGGGGCCAACGTCCTGACTTTC; CDR3aa: CASSIGVRGRTGANVLTF
abundance: once; d_gene: TRBD1; v_gene: TRBV2; j_gene: TRBJ2-6; CDR3nt: TGTGCCAGCAGTGGACAGGGTAACTCTGGGGCCAACGTCCTGACTTTC; CDR3aa: CASSGQGNSGANVLTF
abundance: .; d_gene: TRBD2; v_gene: TRBV6-5; j_gene: TRBJ2-1; CDR3nt: TGTGCCAGCAGGGGACTAGCGACGAAAAATGAGCAGTTCTTC; CDR3aa: CASRGLATKNEQFF
abundance: .; d_gene: TRBD2; v_gene: TRBV29-1; j_gene: TRBJ2-5; CDR3nt: TGCAGCATACCGGGAGGGAGCCAAGAGACCCAGTACTTC; CDR3aa: CSIPGGSQETQYF